These 21 T cell receptor beta chains originate from one sample sequenced in a study of human T cells and chemical hapten exposure. TCRdb reanalysed the RACE reads using MiXCR and keeps one entry per CDR3 protein. The table lists more than 100,000 distinct CDR3 sequences, roughly 12% of them singletons. Time point noted: patch test 3, about 24 weeks after DPC sensitization. As for treatment: therapeutic diphenylcyclopropenone sensitization with weekly scalp DPC. The sequencing used whole blood, collected in connection with sensitization to the hapten diphenylcyclopropenone (DPC). The receptors were sampled from a woman aged 45-65 years with alopecia areata. Some clones in this sample may be carry-over from other donors' samples.

This chain joins TRBV25-1 and TRBJ1-4; no definite D call. V was cut by 3 bases and J by 11 bases, with 7 bases left in between. This CDR3 has 11 residues. Germline V gene sequence: CDR1 MGHDK, CDR2 SYGVNS. The chain's CDR3 is CASSDSLKLFF. In DNA, the CDR3 is TGTGCCAGCAGTGACAGCCTTAAACTGTTTTTT.

The chain couples TRBV7-2 to TRBJ2-7; D remains unclear. With 8 bases removed from V and 6 bases from J, the gap between germline ends came to 11 bases. Germline CDR1 reads SGHTA; CDR2 reads FQGNSA. The CDR3 contains 11 residues. CDR3 protein: CASGPVGEQYF. The DNA of the CDR3 is TGTGCCAGCGGACCGGTAGGCGAGCAGTACTTC.

The chain employs TRBV19 and TRBJ2-1; TRBD1 or TRBD2 may be the D gene (5 bases each). CDR1 is LNHDA and CDR2 is SQIVND in the germline V gene (reference sequence). Trimming stripped 3 bases from V and 8 bases from J, with 11 bases between. CDR3 length: 13 residues. The CDR3 loop reads CASSMVVGDEQFF. The CDR3 DNA sequence: TGTGCCAGTAGTATGGTCGTGGGGGATGAGCAGTTCTTC.

This clonotype was observed at least ten times. The chain combines TRBV5-1 with TRBJ2-5, with a tentative D call TRBD1 (6 bases). CDR3 length: 14 residues. Germline lookup yields CDR1 SGHRS and CDR2 YFSETQ. V dropped 7 bases and J dropped 2 bases, with 15 bases sitting between them. CDR3 sequence reads: CASYGAGAQETQYF. DNA of the CDR3: TGCGCCAGCTACGGGGCAGGGGCTCAAGAGACCCAGTACTTC.

This clonotype was counted many times. The chain recombines TRBV5-1 with TRBJ1-2; D call uncertain. The CDR3 totals 12 residues. V shed 5 bases and J shed 3 bases, with 8 bases lying between them. Germline V gene data show CDR1 as SGHRS and CDR2 as YFSETQ. The CDR3 loop reads CASSPGDYGYTF. The CDR3 nucleotides read TGCGCCAGCAGTCCCGGGGACTATGGCTACACCTTC.

A few counts support this clonotype. The gene calls are TRBV28 and TRBJ2-1; perhaps TRBD2 as D (6 bases). V lost 6 bases, J lost 9 bases, and 21 bases lay in between. This CDR3 contains 15 residues. CDR1 and CDR2 (germline): MDHEN, SYDVKM. The CDR3 spells CASRPAEAGKGEQFF. The CDR3 bases are TGTGCCAGCAGACCCGCAGAAGCGGGCAAGGGTGAGCAGTTCTTC. Complete variable domain (other parts from reference TRBV28 and TRBJ2-1): DVKVTQSSRYLVKRTGEKVFLECVQDMDHENMFWYRQDPGLGLRLIYFSYDVKMKEKGDIPEGYSVSREKKERFSLILESASTNQTSMYLCASRPAEAGKGEQFFGPGTRLTVL.

Only a few counts were recorded for this clonotype. The chain is built from TRBV27 and TRBJ2-7; 11 positions agree with TRBD2. Germline values: CDR1 MNHEY, CDR2 SMNVEV (reference sequence). This CDR3 is 15 amino acids long. The ends lost 5 bases at V and 10 bases at J; junction bases unmatched: 13. CDR3 DNA: TGTGCCAGCAGTACCTATAGCGGGAGGGCGATCTCACAGTACTTC. Amino acid sequence: CASSTYSGRAISQYF.

This clonotype was recorded many times. The rearrangement joins TRBV7-2 to TRBJ2-7; D not resolved. This CDR3 contains 13 residues. Germline V CDR1 and CDR2: SGHTA, FQGNSA. The V end was cut by 5 bases, the J end by 4 bases, with 12 bases between. Here the CDR3 DNA reads TGTGCCAGCAGCCCCTTACCTGAGTACGAGCAGTACTTC. It is translated as CASSPLPEYEQYF.

The chain carries TRBV11-2 and TRBJ1-4; unclear D gene. Trimming stripped 3 bases from V and 0 bases from J, with 11 bases between. The V gene's germline CDR1 is SGHAT and CDR2 FQNNGV. The CDR3 has 16 amino acids. Here the CDR3 reads CASSFTNTATNEKLFF. For the CDR3, the DNA is TGTGCCAGCAGCTTCACCAACACAGCAACTAATGAAAAACTGTTTTTT.

In its sample, this clonotype was seen many times. The rearrangement joins TRBV3-1 to TRBJ1-6; no reliable D call. V gave up 2 bases and J gave up 7 bases, with 9 bases separating them. The CDR3 is 14 amino acids. CDR1 and CDR2 (germline): LGHDT, YNNKEL (reference sequence). CDR3 nucleotide sequence: TGTGCCAGCAGCCAAAACAGTGGGAATTCACCCCTCCACTTT. This codes for CASSQNSGNSPLHF.

This clonotype was recorded at least ten times. The chain employs TRBV10-2 and TRBJ2-3, with TRBD2 as a possible D gene (6 bases). There are 16 residues in the CDR3. The V end lost 5 bases, the J end lost 6 bases, and 21 bases lay between the germline ends. Looked up from germline, CDR1 is WSHSY and CDR2 is SAAADI. The CDR3 bases are TGCGCCAGCAGTAATCCGGGAGTTTTGGTATTCGATACGCAGTATTTT. As protein: CASSNPGVLVFDTQYF.

This clonotype was detected ten times or more. The DNA for the CDR3 is TGTGCCAGCAGCCCCGGACAGGGTGGGTCTGGGGCCAACGTCCTGACTTTC. Amino acid sequence: CASSPGQGGSGANVLTF. The J gene is TRBJ2-6, the V gene TRBV9; 8 nucleotides align to TRBD1. Germline CDR1 SGDLS, CDR2 YYNGEE. The CDR3 spans 17 residues. With V trimmed by 4 bases and J by 1 base, 7 bases remained unmatched.

This clonotype came up a few times. The chain joins TRBV2 to TRBJ2-6; D is unclear. With 4 bases removed from V and 1 base from J, the gap between germline ends came to 5 bases. Germline V lookup: CDR1 SNHLY, CDR2 FYNNEI. This CDR3 contains 14 residues. DNA for the CDR3: TGTGCCAGCAGTGGGGATTCTGGGGCCAACGTCCTGACTTTC. Translated: CASSGDSGANVLTF. Looking up the rest from reference TRBV2 and TRBJ2-6 gives the full variable domain: EPEVTQTPSHQVTQMGQEVILRCVPISNHLYFYWYRQILGQKVEFLVSFYNNEISEKSEIFDDQFSVERPDGSNFTLKIRSTKLEDSAMYFCASSGDSGANVLTFGAGSRLTVL.

This chain uses TRBV13 with TRBJ1-6; no definite D call. Germline-derived CDR1 and CDR2 are PRHDT and FYEKMQ (reference sequence). The CDR3 is 20 residues long. Trimming took 5 bases from V and 0 from J, leaving 23 bases between them. The CDR3 nucleotides read TGTGCCAGCAGCCGATACCTTAGGATCTCCTCGAGCTCCTATAATTCACCCCTCCACTTT. Amino acid sequence: CASSRYLRISSSSYNSPLHF.

A few counts support this clonotype. The chain joins TRBV11-2 to TRBJ2-1; tentative D call: TRBD2 (6 bases). Trimming left V 8 bases short and J 7 bases short, with 18 bases between. CDR3 length: 14 amino acids. Germline CDR1 is SGHAT and CDR2 is FQNNGV. The CDR3 spells CASFGFRGVNEQFF. CDR3 nucleotide sequence: TGTGCCAGCTTCGGGTTCCGCGGGGTTAATGAGCAGTTCTTC.

This clonotype was seen more than once but under ten times. This chain links TRBV12-3 or TRBV12-4 with TRBJ2-7, with TRBD2 identical over 7 bases. J lost 1 base, V lost 4 bases, and 4 bases had no gene match. CDR3 size: 14 residues. The chain's CDR3 is CASSSSGESYEQYF. DNA for the CDR3: TGTGCCAGCAGTTCGAGCGGGGAGTCCTACGAGCAGTACTTC.

This clonotype was counted a few times. The rearrangement joins TRBV7-9 to TRBJ1-5, with D unresolved. The CDR3 has 13 amino acids. Trimming removed 5 bases from V and 6 bases from J, with 11 bases in between. Germline V gives CDR1 SEHNR, CDR2 FQNEAQ (reference sequence). In DNA, the CDR3 is TGTGCCAGCAGCCCCTATTTCGGTCAGCCCCAGCATTTT. Translating it yields CASSPYFGQPQHF.

In this sample, this clonotype turned up once. This chain links TRBV6-2 or TRBV6-3 with TRBJ2-7; TRBD2 matches at 8 bases. V was pared by 10 bases and J by 0 bases, with 5 bases of the junction left unmatched. Germline V gene lookup returns CDR1 MNHEY and CDR2 SVGEGT. The CDR3 is 13 amino acids. The CDR3 protein is CAIRREASYEQYF. Written as DNA, the CDR3 is TGTGCCATCAGGCGGGAGGCCTCCTACGAGCAGTACTTC.

The chain joins TRBV11-2 to TRBJ2-3; the D gene is possibly TRBD1 (5 bases). There are 17 residues in the CDR3. Trimming shortened V by 2 bases and J by 5 bases, and 20 bases separated the two germline ends. Germline CDR1 is SGHAT and CDR2 is FQNNGV. The CDR3, as DNA: TGTGCCAGCAGCTTAAGGGGATCCCCTCTAAGGGGAGATACGCAGTATTTT. Amino acid sequence: CASSLRGSPLRGDTQYF.

The rearrangement joins TRBV29-1 to TRBJ2-7; D is unresolved. The CDR3 runs to 13 residues. V shed 7 bases and J shed 0 bases, with 13 bases lying between them. Germline CDR1 SQVTM, CDR2 ANQGSEA. In nucleotides, the CDR3 is TGCAGCGCTTCGGCGGAGAGCTCCTACGAGCAGTACTTC. Encoded protein: CSASAESSYEQYF.

At least ten counts were recorded for this clonotype. The rearrangement joins TRBV6-5 to TRBJ2-7; D is uncertain. The CDR3 length is 16 residues. Germline values: CDR1 MNHEY, CDR2 SVGAGI. V lost 1 base and J lost 0, with 13 bases in between. CDR3 coding DNA: TGTGCCAGCAGTTACTTGAGACCCAGAAGCTCCTACGAGCAGTACTTC. Its protein product is CASSYLRPRSSYEQYF.